A selection of T cell receptor beta chains follows, all from one sample in a study of T cell changes during pregnancy in multiple sclerosis. Produced via immunoSEQ multiplex PCR; TCRdb's table is partial and in-frame only. This sample has about 38,000 clones, with 80% to 95% found just once. This sample comprised CD8+ T cells from peripheral blood mononuclear cells, obtained after pregnancy. The source is a female donor with multiple sclerosis, enrolled in a pregnancy study. CDR3s include the opening cysteine and the closing phenylalanine or tryptophan. The D gene is left open where the match is weak. Clone size, where shown, is once, few, many, or a class for clones that have expanded.

V gene: TRBV27
clone size: .
J gene: TRBJ2-5
D gene: TRBD1
CDR3 protein: CASSLTTGGAYQETQYF
CDR3 DNA: TGTGCCAGCAGTCTAACCACAGGGGGCGCCTACCAAGAGACCCAGTACTTC

V gene: TRBV29-1
clone size: .
J gene: TRBJ2-1
D gene: TRBD2
CDR3 protein: CSVVGLAGGFSYNEQFF
CDR3 DNA: TGCAGCGTGGTGGGACTAGCGGGAGGTTTCTCCTACAATGAGCAGTTCTTC

V gene: TRBV6-1
clone size: .
J gene: TRBJ2-7
D gene: TRBD1
CDR3 protein: CASSEEPTGGYEQYF
CDR3 DNA: TGTGCCAGCAGTGAAGAACCGACAGGGGGCTACGAGCAGTACTTC

V gene: TRBV7-3
clone size: .
J gene: TRBJ2-3
D gene: .
CDR3 protein: CASSTQGLADTQYF
CDR3 DNA: TGTGCCAGCAGCACTCAGGGGTTGGCAGATACGCAGTATTTT

V gene: TRBV13
clone size: once
J gene: TRBJ2-2
D gene: TRBD1
CDR3 protein: CASSSPRTGANTGELFF
CDR3 DNA: TGTGCCAGCAGCTCCCCTAGGACAGGGGCGAACACCGGGGAGCTGTTTTTT

V gene: TRBV9
clone size: .
J gene: TRBJ2-1
D gene: TRBD2
CDR3 protein: CASSPGNSGGANEQFF
CDR3 DNA: TGTGCCAGCAGCCCAGGAAATAGCGGGGGGGCCAATGAGCAGTTCTTC

V gene: TRBV6-5
clone size: .
J gene: TRBJ1-3
D gene: .
CDR3 protein: CASSYSTGIGNTIYF
CDR3 DNA: TGTGCCAGCAGTTACTCCACAGGAATTGGAAACACCATATATTTT

V gene: TRBV7-6
clone size: once
J gene: TRBJ2-5
D gene: TRBD2
CDR3 protein: CASSPASGTSGIRVGETQYF
CDR3 DNA: TGTGCCAGCAGCCCAGCGTCCGGGACTAGCGGGATTAGAGTTGGAGAGACCCAGTACTTC

V gene: TRBV27
clone size: .
J gene: TRBJ1-1
D gene: .
CDR3 protein: CASSSTYREVEAFF
CDR3 DNA: TGTGCCAGCAGTTCAACCTACAGGGAAGTGGAGGCTTTCTTT

V gene: TRBV6-1
clone size: few
J gene: TRBJ1-4
D gene: .
CDR3 protein: CASQGGDGNEKLFF
CDR3 DNA: TGTGCCAGTCAAGGAGGGGACGGTAATGAAAAACTGTTTTTT

V gene: TRBV11-2
clone size: .
J gene: TRBJ2-7
D gene: .
CDR3 protein: CASSLGAGEQYF
CDR3 DNA: TGTGCCAGCAGCTTAGGGGCGGGAGAGCAGTACTTC

V gene: TRBV5-5
clone size: .
J gene: TRBJ1-2
D gene: TRBD1
CDR3 protein: CASSSTPGTGEMDYGYTF
CDR3 DNA: TGTGCCAGCAGCTCGACCCCCGGGACAGGGGAGATGGACTATGGCTACACCTTC

V gene: TRBV6-4
clone size: many
J gene: TRBJ2-2
D gene: TRBD1
CDR3 protein: CASSDSGQGADPGELFF
CDR3 DNA: TGTGCCAGCAGTGACTCGGGACAGGGGGCAGATCCCGGGGAGCTGTTTTTT

V gene: TRBV5-1
clone size: .
J gene: TRBJ1-6
D gene: TRBD1
CDR3 protein: CASSNPQGAGSYNSPLHF
CDR3 DNA: TGCGCCAGCAGCAATCCACAGGGGGCCGGATCCTATAATTCACCCCTCCACTTT